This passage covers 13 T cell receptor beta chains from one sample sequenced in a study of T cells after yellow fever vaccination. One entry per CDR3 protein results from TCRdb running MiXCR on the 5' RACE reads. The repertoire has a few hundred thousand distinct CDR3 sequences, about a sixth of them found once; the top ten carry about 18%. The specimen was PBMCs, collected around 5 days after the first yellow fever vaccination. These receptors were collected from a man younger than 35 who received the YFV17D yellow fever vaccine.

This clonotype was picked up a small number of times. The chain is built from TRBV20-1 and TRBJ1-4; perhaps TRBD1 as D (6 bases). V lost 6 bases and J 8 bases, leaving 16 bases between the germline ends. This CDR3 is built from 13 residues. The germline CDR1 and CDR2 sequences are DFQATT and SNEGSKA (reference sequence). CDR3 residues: CSAKDSRKEKLFF. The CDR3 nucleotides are TGCAGTGCCAAGGACAGTCGTAAAGAAAAACTGTTTTTT.

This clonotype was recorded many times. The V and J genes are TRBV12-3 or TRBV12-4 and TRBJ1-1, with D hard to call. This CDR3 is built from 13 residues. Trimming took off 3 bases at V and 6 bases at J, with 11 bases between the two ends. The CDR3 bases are TGTGCCAGCAGTTTTATTTTGACCCCTGAAGCTTTCTTT. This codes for CASSFILTPEAFF.

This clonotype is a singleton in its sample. The CDR3 DNA is TGTGCCAGCAATCATGAGGGGGGCTTTAACAATGAGCAGTTCTTC. Protein product: CASNHEGGFNNEQFF. The chain uses TRBV12-3 or TRBV12-4 and TRBJ2-1; D assignment may be TRBD1 or TRBD2 (6 bases each). The CDR3 consists of 15 residues. V gave up 7 bases and J gave up 5 bases, with 18 bases separating them.

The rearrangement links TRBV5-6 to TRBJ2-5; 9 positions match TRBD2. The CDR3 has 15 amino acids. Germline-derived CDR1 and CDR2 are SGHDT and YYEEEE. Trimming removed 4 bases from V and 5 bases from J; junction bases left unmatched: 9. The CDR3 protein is CASSHSGGAQETQYF. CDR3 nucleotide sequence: TGTGCCAGCAGCCATAGCGGGGGAGCCCAGGAGACCCAGTACTTC.

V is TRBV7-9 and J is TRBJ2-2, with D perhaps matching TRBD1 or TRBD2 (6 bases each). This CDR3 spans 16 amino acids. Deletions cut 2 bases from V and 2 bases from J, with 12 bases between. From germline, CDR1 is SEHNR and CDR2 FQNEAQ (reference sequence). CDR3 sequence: CASSLMGGRNTGELFF. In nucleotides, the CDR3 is TGTGCCAGCAGCTTAATGGGGGGCCGCAACACCGGGGAGCTGTTTTTT.

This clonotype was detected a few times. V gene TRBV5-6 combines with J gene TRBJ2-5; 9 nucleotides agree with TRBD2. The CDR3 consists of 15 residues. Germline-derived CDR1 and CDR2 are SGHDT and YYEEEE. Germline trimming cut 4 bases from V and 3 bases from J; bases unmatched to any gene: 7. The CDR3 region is CASSIPGLAKETQYF. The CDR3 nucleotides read TGTGCCAGCAGCATACCGGGACTAGCCAAAGAGACCCAGTACTTC.

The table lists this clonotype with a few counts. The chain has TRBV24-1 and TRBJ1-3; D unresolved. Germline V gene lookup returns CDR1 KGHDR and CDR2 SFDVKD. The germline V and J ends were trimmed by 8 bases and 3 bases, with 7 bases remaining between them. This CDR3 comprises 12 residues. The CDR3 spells CATTDSGNTIYF. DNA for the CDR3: TGTGCCACCACGGATAGTGGAAACACCATATATTTT.

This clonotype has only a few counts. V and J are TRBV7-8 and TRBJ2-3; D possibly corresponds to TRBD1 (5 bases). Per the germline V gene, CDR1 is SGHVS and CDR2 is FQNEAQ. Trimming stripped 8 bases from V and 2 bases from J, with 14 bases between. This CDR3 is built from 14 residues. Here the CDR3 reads CASGPGGHTDTQYF. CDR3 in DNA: TGTGCCAGCGGACCGGGCGGACACACAGATACGCAGTATTTT.

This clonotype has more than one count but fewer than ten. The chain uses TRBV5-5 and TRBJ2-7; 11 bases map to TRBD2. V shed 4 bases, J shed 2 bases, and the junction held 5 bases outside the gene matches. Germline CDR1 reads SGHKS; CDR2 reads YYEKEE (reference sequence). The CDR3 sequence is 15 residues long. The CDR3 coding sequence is TGTGCCAGCAGCCCGGGGACTAGCGGCACCTACGAGCAGTACTTC. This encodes CASSPGTSGTYEQYF.

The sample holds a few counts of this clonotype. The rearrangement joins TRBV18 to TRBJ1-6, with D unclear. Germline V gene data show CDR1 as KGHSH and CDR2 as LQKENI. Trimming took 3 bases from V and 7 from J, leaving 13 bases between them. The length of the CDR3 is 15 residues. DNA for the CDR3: TGTGCCAGCTCACCCGGTGGAGGAACCAATTCACCCCTCCACTTT. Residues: CASSPGGGTNSPLHF.

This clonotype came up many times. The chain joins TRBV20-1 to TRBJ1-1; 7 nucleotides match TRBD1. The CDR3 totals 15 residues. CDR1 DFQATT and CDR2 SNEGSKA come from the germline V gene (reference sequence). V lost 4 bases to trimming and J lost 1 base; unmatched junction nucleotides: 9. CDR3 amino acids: CSATPYNRGNTEAFF. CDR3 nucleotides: TGCAGTGCTACACCTTATAACAGGGGGAACACTGAAGCTTTCTTT.

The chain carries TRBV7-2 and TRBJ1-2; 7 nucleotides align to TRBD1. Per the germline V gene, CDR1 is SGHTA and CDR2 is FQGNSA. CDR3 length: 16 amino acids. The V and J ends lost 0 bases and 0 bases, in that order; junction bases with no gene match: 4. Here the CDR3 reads CASSLAGTASNYGYTF. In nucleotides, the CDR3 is TGTGCCAGCAGCTTAGCCGGGACAGCTTCTAACTATGGCTACACCTTC.

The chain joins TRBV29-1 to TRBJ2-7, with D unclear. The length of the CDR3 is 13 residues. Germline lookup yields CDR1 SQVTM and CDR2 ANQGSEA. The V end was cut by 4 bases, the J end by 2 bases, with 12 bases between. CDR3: CSVVDMDTYEQYF. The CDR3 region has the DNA TGCAGCGTTGTCGACATGGATACCTACGAGCAGTACTTC.